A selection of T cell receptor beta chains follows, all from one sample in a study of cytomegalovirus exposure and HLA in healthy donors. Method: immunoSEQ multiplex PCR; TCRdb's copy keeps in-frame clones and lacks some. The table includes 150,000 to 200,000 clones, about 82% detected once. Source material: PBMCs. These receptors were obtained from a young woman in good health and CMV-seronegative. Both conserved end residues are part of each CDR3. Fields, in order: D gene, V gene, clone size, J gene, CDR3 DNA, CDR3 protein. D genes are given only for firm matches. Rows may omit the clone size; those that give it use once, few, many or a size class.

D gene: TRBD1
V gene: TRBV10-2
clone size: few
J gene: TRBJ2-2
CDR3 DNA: TGCGCCAGCCTGACGAAACGCTGGGACAGGGGGAACACCGGGGAGCTGTTTTTT
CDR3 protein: CASLTKRWDRGNTGELFF

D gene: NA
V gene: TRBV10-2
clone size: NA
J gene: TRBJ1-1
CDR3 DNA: TGCGCCAGCAGTGTTTCGGGTCGCACTGAAGCTTTCTTT
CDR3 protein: CASSVSGRTEAFF

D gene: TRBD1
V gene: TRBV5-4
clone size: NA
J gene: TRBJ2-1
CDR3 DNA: TGTGCCAGCAGCTGGGGGACAGGGAGCTCCTACAATGAGCAGTTCTTC
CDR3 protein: CASSWGTGSSYNEQFF

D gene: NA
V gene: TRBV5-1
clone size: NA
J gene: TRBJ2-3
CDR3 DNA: TGCGCCAGCAGCTTGGGGCTAGTCACAGATACGCAGTATTTT
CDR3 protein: CASSLGLVTDTQYF

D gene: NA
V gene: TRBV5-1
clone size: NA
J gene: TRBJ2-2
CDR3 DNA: TGCGCCAGCCGTATTGAACTTGCGAACACCGGGGAGCTGTTTTTT
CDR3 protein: CASRIELANTGELFF

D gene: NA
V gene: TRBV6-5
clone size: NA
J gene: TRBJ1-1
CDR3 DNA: TGTGCCAGCAGTGTTACTACGGGGGTGGCCACTGAAGCTTTCTTT
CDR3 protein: CASSVTTGVATEAFF

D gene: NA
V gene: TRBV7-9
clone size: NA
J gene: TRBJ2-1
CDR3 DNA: TGTGCCAGCAGCTTAGCCCAGGGTACCTTGAATGAGCAGTTCTTC
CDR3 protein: CASSLAQGTLNEQFF

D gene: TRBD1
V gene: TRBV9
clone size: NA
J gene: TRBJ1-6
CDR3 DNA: TGTGCCAGCTCCGGGGGACTCTCCCAGGGGGGTTCCTATAATTCACCCCTCCACTTT
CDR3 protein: CASSGGLSQGGSYNSPLHF

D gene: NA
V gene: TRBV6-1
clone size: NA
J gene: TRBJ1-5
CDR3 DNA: TGTGCCAGCAGTGAATCAGGGGCCGAAGGTGGCAATCAGCCCCAGCATTTT
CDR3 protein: CASSESGAEGGNQPQHF

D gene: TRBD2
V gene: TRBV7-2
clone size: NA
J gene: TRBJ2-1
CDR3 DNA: TGTGCCAGCGCTGGAACCACGGGAGGAAGCTCCTACAATGAGCAGTTCTTC
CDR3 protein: CASAGTTGGSSYNEQFF

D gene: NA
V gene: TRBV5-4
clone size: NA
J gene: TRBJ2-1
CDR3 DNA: TGTGCCAGCAGCTTGGGCGGGGGCATCTACAATGAGCAGTTCTTC
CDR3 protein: CASSLGGGIYNEQFF

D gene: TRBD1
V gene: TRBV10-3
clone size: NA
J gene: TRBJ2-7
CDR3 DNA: TGTGCCCTCTCCCGATCGGGACAGTTCTACGAGCAGTACTTC
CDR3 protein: CALSRSGQFYEQYF

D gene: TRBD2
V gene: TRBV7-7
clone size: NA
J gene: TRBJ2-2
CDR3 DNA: TGTGCCAGCAGCTCGAGACTAGCGGGGGGTCCCGGGGAGCTGTTTTTT
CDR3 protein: CASSSRLAGGPGELFF

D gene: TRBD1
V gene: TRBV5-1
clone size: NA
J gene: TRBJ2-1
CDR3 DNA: TGCGCCAGCAGATCCGGGACAGGGGGGTATGAGCAGTTCTTC
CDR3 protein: CASRSGTGGYEQFF

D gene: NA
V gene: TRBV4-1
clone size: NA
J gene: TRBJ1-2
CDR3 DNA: TGCGCCAGCAGCCAACTCTCGCAGGGACTCTATGGCTACACCTTC
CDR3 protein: CASSQLSQGLYGYTF

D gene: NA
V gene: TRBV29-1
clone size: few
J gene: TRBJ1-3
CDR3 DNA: TGCAGCGTTGAATATGAGACAGCCCGTGGAAACACCATATATTTT
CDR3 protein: CSVEYETARGNTIYF

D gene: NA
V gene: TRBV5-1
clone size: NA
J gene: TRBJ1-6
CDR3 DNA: TGCGCCAGCAGCTTGGCAGGGGCGGGTAATTCACCCCTCCACTTT
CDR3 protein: CASSLAGAGNSPLHF

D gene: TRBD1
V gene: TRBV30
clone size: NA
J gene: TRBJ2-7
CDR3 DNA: TGTGCCTGGGGTACCGGGACAGTAAGCAACGAGCAGTACTTC
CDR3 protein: CAWGTGTVSNEQYF

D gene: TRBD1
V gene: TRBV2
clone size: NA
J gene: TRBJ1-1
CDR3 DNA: TGTGCCAGCAGTATGACAGGGGACACTGAAGCTTTCTTT
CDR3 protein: CASSMTGDTEAFF

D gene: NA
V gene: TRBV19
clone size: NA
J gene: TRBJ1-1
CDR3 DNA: TGTGCCAGTAGTATAAGGGAGGTCACTGAAGCTTTCTTT
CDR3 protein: CASSIREVTEAFF

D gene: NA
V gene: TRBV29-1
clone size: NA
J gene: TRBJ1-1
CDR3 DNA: TGCAGCGTTGAAGGTGCGACTGAAGCTTTCTTT
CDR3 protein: CSVEGATEAFF

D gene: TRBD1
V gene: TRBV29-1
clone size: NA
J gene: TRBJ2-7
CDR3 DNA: TGCAGCGTCGAGGGACAGGGATTTGGAGAGCAGTACTTC
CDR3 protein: CSVEGQGFGEQYF

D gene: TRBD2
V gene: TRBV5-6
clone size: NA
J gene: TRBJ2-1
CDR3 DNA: TGTGCCAGTCTAGTTGGAGGAGGTCTAGCGGAAGGGGTCTTC
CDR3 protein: CASLVGGGLAEGVF

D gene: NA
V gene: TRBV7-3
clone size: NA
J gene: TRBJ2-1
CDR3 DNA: TGTGCCAGCAGCTTAACGGTGGGGCCGACTTCCTACAATGAGCAGTTCTTC
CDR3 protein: CASSLTVGPTSYNEQFF

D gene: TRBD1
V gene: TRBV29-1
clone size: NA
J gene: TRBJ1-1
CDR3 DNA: TGCAGCGTGGAAGGACAGGGCCCTGAAGCTTTCTTT
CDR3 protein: CSVEGQGPEAFF

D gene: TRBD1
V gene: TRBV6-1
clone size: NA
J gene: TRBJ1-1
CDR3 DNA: TGTGCCAGCAGTGGGGACAGCTTGGGTTCTGAAGCTTTCTTT
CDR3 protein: CASSGDSLGSEAFF

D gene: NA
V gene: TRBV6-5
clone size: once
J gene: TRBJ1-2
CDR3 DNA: TGTGCCAGCAGTTACGCCTCGGGGGGAGGTGGCTACACCTTC
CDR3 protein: CASSYASGGGGYTF

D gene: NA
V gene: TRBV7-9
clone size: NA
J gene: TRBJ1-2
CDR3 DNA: TGTGCCAGCAGCTTAGGAGAATTGGGGCGCTATGGCTACACCTTC
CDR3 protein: CASSLGELGRYGYTF

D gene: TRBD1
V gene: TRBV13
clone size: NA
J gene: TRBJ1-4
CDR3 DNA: TGTGCCAGCAGCTCTAGGGGGCTCGCGAGGGATAATGAAAAACTGTTTTTT
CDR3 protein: CASSSRGLARDNEKLFF

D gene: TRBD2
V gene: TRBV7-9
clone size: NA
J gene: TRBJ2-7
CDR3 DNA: TGTGCCAGCAGCTTCGGACTAGAAGGCGACGAGCAGTACTTC
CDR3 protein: CASSFGLEGDEQYF

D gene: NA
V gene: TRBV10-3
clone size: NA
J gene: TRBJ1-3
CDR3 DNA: TGTGCCATCAGTGGTAAGGAGAGCTCTGGAAACACCATATATTTT
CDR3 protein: CAISGKESSGNTIYF

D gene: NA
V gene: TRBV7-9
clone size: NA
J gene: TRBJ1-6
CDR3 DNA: TGTGCCAGCAGCTTAAGCCAGGATCATTCACCCCTCCACTTT
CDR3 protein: CASSLSQDHSPLHF

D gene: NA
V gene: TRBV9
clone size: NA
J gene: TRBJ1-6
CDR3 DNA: TGTGCCAGCAGCGTACAGGAACTTAATTCACCCCTCCACTTT
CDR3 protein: CASSVQELNSPLHF

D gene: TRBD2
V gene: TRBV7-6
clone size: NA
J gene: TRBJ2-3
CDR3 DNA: TGTGCCAGCAGGAAAACCACCTTGGTAGCGGGAGAGGCAGATACGCAGTATTTT
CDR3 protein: CASRKTTLVAGEADTQYF

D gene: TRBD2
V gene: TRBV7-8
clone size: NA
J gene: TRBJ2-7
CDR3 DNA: TGTGCCAGCAGGACCCAACTAGCGGGGACTTACGAGCAGTACTTC
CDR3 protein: CASRTQLAGTYEQYF

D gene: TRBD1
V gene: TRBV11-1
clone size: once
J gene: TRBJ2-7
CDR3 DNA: TGTGCCAGCAGCTCGGGACAGGGCTCCTACGAGCAGTACTTC
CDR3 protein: CASSSGQGSYEQYF

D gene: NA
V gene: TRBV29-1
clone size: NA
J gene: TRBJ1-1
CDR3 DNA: TGCAGCGCCACAGGGTTCAACACTGAAGCTTTCTTT
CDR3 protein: CSATGFNTEAFF

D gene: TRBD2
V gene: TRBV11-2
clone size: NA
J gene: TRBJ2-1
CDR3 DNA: TGTGCCAGCAGTTCGATAGCGGGAAGAGGCAATGAGCAGTTCTTC
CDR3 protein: CASSSIAGRGNEQFF

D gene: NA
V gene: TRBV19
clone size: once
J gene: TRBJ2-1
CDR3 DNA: TGTGCCAGTACACTGGGCGCTGAGCAGTTCTTC
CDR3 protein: CASTLGAEQFF

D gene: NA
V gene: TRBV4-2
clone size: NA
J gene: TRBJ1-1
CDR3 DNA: TGTGCCAGCAGCCAAGGGACAGACTACACTGAAGCTTTCTTT
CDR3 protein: CASSQGTDYTEAFF

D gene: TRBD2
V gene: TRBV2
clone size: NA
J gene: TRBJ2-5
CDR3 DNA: TGTGCCAGCAAGTTAGGGCTTGGGCTAGCGGGGGCTCAAGAGACCCAGTACTTC
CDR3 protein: CASKLGLGLAGAQETQYF

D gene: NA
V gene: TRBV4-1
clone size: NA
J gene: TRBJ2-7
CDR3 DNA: TGCGCCAGCAGCCAAGAACATGAGCGCGGAATTTCCTACGAGCAGTACTTC
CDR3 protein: CASSQEHERGISYEQYF

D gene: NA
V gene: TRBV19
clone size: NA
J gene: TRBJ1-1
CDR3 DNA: TGTGCCAGTAGTCCCCAGAACACTGAAGCTTTCTTT
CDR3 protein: CASSPQNTEAFF

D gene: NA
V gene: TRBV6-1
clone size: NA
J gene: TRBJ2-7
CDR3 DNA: TGTGCCAGCAGAAGACAGGACCCCTACGAGCAGTACTTC
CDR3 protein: CASRRQDPYEQYF

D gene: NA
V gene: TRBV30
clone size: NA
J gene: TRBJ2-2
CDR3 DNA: TGTGCCTGGAGTGTGTTCGAGGCCGCATCGGGCGGGGAGCTGTTTTTT
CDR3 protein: CAWSVFEAASGGELFF

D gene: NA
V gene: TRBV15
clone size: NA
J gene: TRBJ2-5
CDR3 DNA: TGTGCCACCAGCAGAGATACAGGGTCGGGCGGGGGACCGTACCAAGAGACCCAGTACTTC
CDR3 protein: CATSRDTGSGGGPYQETQYF

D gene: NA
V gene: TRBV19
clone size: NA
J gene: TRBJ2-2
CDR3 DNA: TGTGCCAGTAGACCACAAGGAGGGCAGGGCACGAACACCGGGGAGCTGTTTTTT
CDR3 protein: CASRPQGGQGTNTGELFF

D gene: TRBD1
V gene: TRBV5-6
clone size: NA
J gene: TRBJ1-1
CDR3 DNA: TGTGCCAGCAGCTTTGGGACAGGGGTGGGAAACACTGAAGCTTTCTTT
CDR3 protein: CASSFGTGVGNTEAFF

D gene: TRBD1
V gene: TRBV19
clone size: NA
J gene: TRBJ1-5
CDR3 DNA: TGTGCCAGTATGGGACAGTTCAATCAGCCCCAGCATTTT
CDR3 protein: CASMGQFNQPQHF

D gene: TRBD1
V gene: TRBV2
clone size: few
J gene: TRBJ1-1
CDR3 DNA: TGTGCCAGCAGTCGGGACAGGCCCACCTACTCCTCGGGCACTGAAGCTTTCTTT
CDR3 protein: CASSRDRPTYSSGTEAFF

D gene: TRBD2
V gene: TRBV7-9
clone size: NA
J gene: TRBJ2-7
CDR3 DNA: TGTGCCAGCAGCCAAGGGGACTATGGTGAGCAGTACTTC
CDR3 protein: CASSQGDYGEQYF

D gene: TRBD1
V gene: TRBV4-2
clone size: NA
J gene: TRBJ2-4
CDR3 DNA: TGTGCCAGCAGTCCCCCCGGACAGGGGCCAAACATTCAGTACTTC
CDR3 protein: CASSPPGQGPNIQYF

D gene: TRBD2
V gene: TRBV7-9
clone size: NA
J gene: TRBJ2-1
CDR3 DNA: TGTGCCAGCACACCGTTTCTAGCGGCGAACAATGAGCAGTTCTTC
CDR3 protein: CASTPFLAANNEQFF

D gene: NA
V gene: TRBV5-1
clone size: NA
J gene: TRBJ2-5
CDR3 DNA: TGCGCCAGCAGCTTGGGGGTAGCGGTGTACCAAGAGACCCAGTACTTC
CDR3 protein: CASSLGVAVYQETQYF

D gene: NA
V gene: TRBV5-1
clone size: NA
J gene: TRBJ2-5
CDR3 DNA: TGCGCCAGCAGCTCCACACAAGAGACCCAGTACTTC
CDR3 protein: CASSSTQETQYF

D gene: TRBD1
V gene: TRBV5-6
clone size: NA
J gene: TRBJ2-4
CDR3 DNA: TGTGCCAGCAGCTTGCGACAGGGATCAAACATTCAGTACTTC
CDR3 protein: CASSLRQGSNIQYF

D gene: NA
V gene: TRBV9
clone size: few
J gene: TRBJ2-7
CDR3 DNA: TGTGCCAGCAGCGTAGGTGGGAGCGCCTACGAGCAGTACTTC
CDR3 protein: CASSVGGSAYEQYF

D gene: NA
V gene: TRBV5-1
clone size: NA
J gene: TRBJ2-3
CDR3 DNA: TGCGCCAGCAGCTTGCATGATATGGGGGGGCATACGCAGTATTTT
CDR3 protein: CASSLHDMGGHTQYF

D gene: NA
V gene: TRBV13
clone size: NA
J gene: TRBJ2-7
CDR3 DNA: TGTGCCAGCAGCTTAGGGACAGGCTACGAGCAGTACTTC
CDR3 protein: CASSLGTGYEQYF

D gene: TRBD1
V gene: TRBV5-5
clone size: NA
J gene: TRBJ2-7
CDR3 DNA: TGTGCCAGCAGACGGGCGGGACAGGGGGTCCCCTACGAGCAGTACTTC
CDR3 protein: CASRRAGQGVPYEQYF